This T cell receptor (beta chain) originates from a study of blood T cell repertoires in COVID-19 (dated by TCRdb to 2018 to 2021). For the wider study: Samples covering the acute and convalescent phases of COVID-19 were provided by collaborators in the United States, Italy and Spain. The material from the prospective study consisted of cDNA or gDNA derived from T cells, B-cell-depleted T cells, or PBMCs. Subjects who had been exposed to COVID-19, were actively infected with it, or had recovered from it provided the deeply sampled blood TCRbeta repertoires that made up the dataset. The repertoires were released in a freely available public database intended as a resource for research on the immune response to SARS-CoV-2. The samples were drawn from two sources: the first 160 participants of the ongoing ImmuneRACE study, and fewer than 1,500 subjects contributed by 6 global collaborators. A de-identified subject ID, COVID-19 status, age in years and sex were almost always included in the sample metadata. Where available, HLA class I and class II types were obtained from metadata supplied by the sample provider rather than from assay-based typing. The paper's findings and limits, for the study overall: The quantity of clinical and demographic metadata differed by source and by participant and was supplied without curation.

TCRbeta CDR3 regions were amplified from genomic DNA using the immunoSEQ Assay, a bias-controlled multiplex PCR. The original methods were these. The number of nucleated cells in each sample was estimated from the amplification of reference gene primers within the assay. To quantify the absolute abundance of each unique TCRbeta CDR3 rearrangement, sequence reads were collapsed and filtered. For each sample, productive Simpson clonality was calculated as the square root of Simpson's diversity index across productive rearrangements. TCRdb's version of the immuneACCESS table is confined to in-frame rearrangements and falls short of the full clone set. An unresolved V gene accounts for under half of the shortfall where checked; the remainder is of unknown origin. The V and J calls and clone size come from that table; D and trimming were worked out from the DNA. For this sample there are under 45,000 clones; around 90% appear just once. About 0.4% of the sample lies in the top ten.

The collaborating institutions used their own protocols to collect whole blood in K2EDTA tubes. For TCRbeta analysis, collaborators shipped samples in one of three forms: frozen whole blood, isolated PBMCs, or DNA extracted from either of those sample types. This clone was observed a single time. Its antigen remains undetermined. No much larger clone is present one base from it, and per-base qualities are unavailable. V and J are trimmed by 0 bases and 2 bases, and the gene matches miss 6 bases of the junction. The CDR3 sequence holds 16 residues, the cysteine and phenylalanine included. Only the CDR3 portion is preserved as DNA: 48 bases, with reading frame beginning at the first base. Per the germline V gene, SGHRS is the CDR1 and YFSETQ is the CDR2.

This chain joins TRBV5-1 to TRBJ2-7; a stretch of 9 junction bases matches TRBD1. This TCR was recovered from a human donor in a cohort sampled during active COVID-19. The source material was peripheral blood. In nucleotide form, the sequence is TGCGCCAGCAGCTTGGCCTGGGACAGGGAGGCCTACGAGCAGTACTTC. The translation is CASSLAWDREAYEQYF.